The 12 T cell receptor beta chains listed next were all sequenced from one sample in a study of sequential checkpoint blockade in melanoma. Libraries were prepared by immunoSEQ multiplex PCR; TCRdb keeps only in-frame clonotypes and omits some of them. This table has roughly 20,000 clones, around four fifths appearing once. Described treatment: randomized to nivolumab then ipilimumab (arm A) or the reverse (arm B). Sequences were derived from CD8+ T cells sorted from blood (inferred from file names), sampled from a patient given nivolumab and ipilimumab in sequence. Source of these receptors: a human donor with melanoma.

This rearrangement joins TRBV5-5 to TRBJ2-1, with TRBD2 matching 8 bases. The CDR3 has 16 amino acids. V lost 4 bases and J lost 6; bases outside the gene matches: 12. Germline loops: CDR1 SGHKS, CDR2 YYEKEE (reference sequence). Written as DNA, the CDR3 is TGTGCCAGCAGCCCCCGGGCGGGGGGCGAACGCAATGAGCAGTTCTTC. Protein product: CASSPRAGGERNEQFF. The full variable domain, its missing parts supplied by reference TRBV5-5 and TRBJ2-1, is DAGVTQSPTHLIKTRGQQVTLRCSPISGHKSVSWYQQVLGQGPQFIFQYYEKEERGRGNFPDRFSARQFPNYSSELNVNALLLGDSALYLCASSPRAGGERNEQFFGPGTRLTVL.

This sequence joins TRBV27 and TRBJ1-3; the D gene is possibly TRBD1 (6 bases). Germline lookup yields CDR1 MNHEY and CDR2 SMNVEV (reference sequence). The V and J ends lost 6 bases and 0 bases respectively, with 15 bases between them. The CDR3 is 16 amino acids. In nucleotides, the CDR3 is TGTGCCAGCAGCCCTAACAGGGAAGCCTCTGGAAACACCATATATTTT. Translated, it gives CASSPNREASGNTIYF.

CDR3 loop: CAWSSGGRGDEQFF. DNA for the CDR3: TGTGCCTGGAGTTCTGGTGGCAGGGGAGATGAGCAGTTCTTC. The V and J genes are TRBV30 and TRBJ2-1; weak D call: TRBD1 (6 bases). The CDR3 is 14 amino acids. Germline CDR1 and CDR2: GTSNPN and SVGIG (reference sequence). Between the trimmed V and J ends, which lost 2 bases and 8 bases, there was a span of 16 bases. The complete variable domain, with remaining parts taken from reference TRBV30 and TRBJ2-1, reads SQTIHQWPATLVQPVGSPLSLECTVEGTSNPNLYWYRQAAGRGLQLLFYSVGIGQISSEVPQNLSASRPQDRQFILSSKKLLLSDSGFYLCAWSSGGRGDEQFFGPGTRLTVL.

This chain connects TRBV7-8 to TRBJ2-2; D may be TRBD2 (6 bases). Trimming cost V 0 bases and J 5 bases, with 16 bases left between them. The CDR3 contains 17 residues. Germline V lookup: CDR1 SGHVS, CDR2 FQNEAQ. The CDR3 reads CASSLAYGGSRTGELFF. CDR3 bases: TGTGCCAGCAGCTTAGCGTATGGAGGGAGTAGGACCGGGGAGCTGTTTTTT.

V and J are TRBV4-2 and TRBJ2-5, with 7 bases identical to TRBD1. Trimming took 1 base from V and 1 from J; bases not matched to a gene: 6. The V gene's germline CDR1 is LGHNA and CDR2 YNFKEQ. The CDR3 contains 16 residues. CDR3 sequence: CASSQAQTGPQETQYF. CDR3 coding DNA: TGTGCCAGCAGCCAAGCCCAGACAGGGCCCCAAGAGACCCAGTACTTC.

The chain recombines TRBV5-4 with TRBJ1-4; possibly TRBD1 for D (6 bases). The V end was cut by 0 bases, the J end by 8 bases, with 8 bases between. Germline assignment: CDR1 SGHNT and CDR2 YYREEE (reference sequence). This CDR3 is built from 13 residues. CDR3 nucleotide sequence: TGTGCCAGCAGCTTGGGACAGGAGGAAAAACTGTTTTTT. Translated: CASSLGQEEKLFF. The full variable domain, in which reference TRBV5-4 and TRBJ1-4 provide the parts outside the CDR3, is ETGVTQSPTHLIKTRGQQVTLRCSSQSGHNTVSWYQQALGQGPQFIFQYYREEENGRGNFPPRFSGLQFPNYSSELNVNALELDDSALYLCASSLGQEEKLFFGSGTQLSVL.

The CDR3 sequence: CASRLSGSGANVLTF. DNA of the CDR3: TGTGCCAGCAGGCTTTCGGGGTCTGGGGCCAACGTCCTGACTTTC. The V gene is TRBV27, the J gene TRBJ2-6; D possibly corresponds to TRBD2 (5 bases). The CDR3 extends over 15 amino acids. Per germline, CDR1 MNHEY and CDR2 SMNVEV (reference sequence). Trimming took 6 bases from V and 1 from J, leaving 10 bases between them.

This sequence joins TRBV7-9 and TRBJ2-5; D ambiguous. Trimming removed 0 bases from V and 2 bases from J, with 7 bases in between. The CDR3 extends over 14 amino acids. CDR1 and CDR2 from the germline V gene are SEHNR and FQNEAQ (reference sequence). CDR3 region: CASSLAQAQETQYF. In DNA, the CDR3 is TGTGCCAGCAGCTTAGCGCAGGCTCAAGAGACCCAGTACTTC.

The chain combines TRBV7-2 with TRBJ2-2, with 7 bases aligning to TRBD2. The junction had 1 base not matched to a gene; V was cut back by 4 bases and J by 2 bases. The germline CDR1 and CDR2 sequences are SGHTA and FQGNSA. The CDR3 covers 14 residues. The CDR3, as DNA: TGTGCCAGCAGCTCTAGCGGAAACACCGGGGAGCTGTTTTTT. Translation: CASSSSGNTGELFF.

CDR3 sequence reads: CASSQFSNEQFF. CDR3 DNA sequence: TGCGCCAGCAGCCAATTTAGCAATGAGCAGTTCTTC. V usage is TRBV4-3 and J usage is TRBJ2-1; no clear D. Trimming took 2 bases from V and 6 from J, leaving 5 bases between them. This CDR3 region has 12 residues. From germline, CDR1 is LGHNA and CDR2 YSLEER.

Concerning this clone itself: At one of its ends the junction is not consistent with the germline gene, which may arise from a read error. This chain links TRBV7-9 with TRBJ1-1; D gene uncertain. CDR3 length equals 12 residues. Germline assignment: CDR1 SEHNR and CDR2 FQNEAQ (reference sequence). Written as DNA, the CDR3 is TGTGCCAGCAGCTTCCTTGCGACTGATGCTTTCTTT. Translating gives CASSFLATDAFF.

J is TRBJ2-5 and V is TRBV5-3, with D possibly TRBD2 on 5 matching bases. TRBV5-3 is noted as an ORF with a role that remains uncertain. The CDR3 loop spans 15 amino acids. The V and J ends lost 4 bases and 5 bases respectively, with 18 bases between them. CDR3 DNA sequence: TGTGCCAGAAGCCTAGCCGGGCGCCCGAGTGAGACCCAGTACTTC. Its protein product is CARSLAGRPSETQYF.